This T cell receptor (beta chain) was recorded in a study of early T cells in non-severe SARS-CoV-2 infection. Overall study context: The authors sequenced bulk RNA from unsorted whole blood, leaving chains unpaired.

One entry per CDR3 protein results from TCRdb running MiXCR on the 5' RACE reads. Altogether around 55,000 distinct CDR3 sequences are present, under 15% being singletons, with the ten largest covering roughly 1.4%. This clonotype was seen many times. The V gene's germline CDR1 is SQVTM and CDR2 ANQGSEA. Trimming took off 4 bases at V and 5 bases at J, with 9 bases between the two ends. The CDR3 extends over 12 amino acids. The TCR sequence derives from an adult who was a healthcare worker with PCR-confirmed SARS-CoV-2 infection or an uninfected control (not recorded which). The material sequenced was whole blood. The J gene is TRBJ2-1, the V gene TRBV29-1; no definite D call. The CDR3 loop reads CSVVASHNEQFF. CDR3 nucleotide sequence: TGCAGCGTTGTGGCGAGCCACAATGAGCAGTTCTTC.